This entry describes one TCR beta chain. The antigen remains undetermined. The data stem from a study of T cells in Graves' hyperthyroidism and ophthalmopathy. The wider study: Pretreatment peripheral blood was obtained at initial diagnosis. Regarding the study as a whole: In validation, the model predicted ophthalmopathy. These predictions came a median about 6.5 months before onset. A 13 V-J model separated ophthalmopathy from stable hyperthyroidism. Most clonotypes that expanded in the thyroid above 0.001 also showed up in blood.

Germline CDR1 SGHDN, CDR2 FVKESK. Trimming took off 1 base at V and 6 bases at J, with 7 bases between the two ends. The CDR3 is 12 amino acids. There were TCR beta CDR3 regions amplified from RNA transcripts. Researchers ran a first-round RT-PCR on the TCR CDR3 using the HTBI primer set. Using its own MiXCR run on the multiplex PCR reads, TCRdb lists one record per CDR3 protein. The data hold around 500,000 distinct CDR3 sequences, with 15% to 20% observed a single time. The material sequenced was blood. This TCR was recovered from a woman aged 25-40 years with Graves' ophthalmopathy. The rearrangement joins TRBV14 to TRBJ2-7; D is uncertain. The CDR3 DNA is TGTGCCAGCAGCCAAGTTTTTCGCGAGCAGTACTTC. Encoded protein: CASSQVFREQYF.